Below, 21 T cell receptor beta chains from the same sample are listed, as sequenced in a study of CD8 T cells in Susac syndrome. RNA totalling roughly 0.45 to 1 ug underwent reverse transcription with random hexamers. Via MiXCR, TCRdb re-called the immunoSEQ multiplex PCR reads, giving one row per CDR3 protein. Of almost 450,000 distinct CDR3 sequences listed, around 85% are singletons. Sequenced sample: CD8+ T cells from PBMCs. The receptors were sampled from a human donor with multiple sclerosis.

The V and J genes are TRBV20-1 and TRBJ2-1; D tentatively fits TRBD1 or TRBD2 (6 bases each). Trimming left V 5 bases short and J 9 bases short, with 14 bases between. The CDR3 is 12 amino acids. Germline-derived CDR1 and CDR2 are DFQATT and SNEGSKA (reference sequence). The CDR3 loop is CSAPRGAGEQFF. For the CDR3, the DNA is TGCAGTGCTCCTAGGGGGGCTGGTGAGCAGTTCTTC.

The V call is TRBV15, the J call TRBJ2-5, with TRBD2 as a possible D gene (5 bases). The CDR3 consists of 14 residues. The germline V gene encodes CDR1 LNHNV and CDR2 YYDKDF (reference sequence). V was cut by 4 bases and J by 1 base, with 10 bases left in between. The CDR3 loop reads CATSTSSGQETQYF. The DNA for the CDR3 is TGTGCCACCAGCACGTCGAGCGGCCAAGAGACCCAGTACTTC. The full variable domain, completed using reference TRBV15 and TRBJ2-5, is DAMVIQNPRYQVTQFGKPVTLSCSQTLNHNVMYWYQQKSSQAPKLLFHYYDKDFNNEADTPDNFQSRRPNTSFCFLDIRSPGLGDTAMYLCATSTSSGQETQYFGPGTRLLVL.

This chain connects TRBV4-1 to TRBJ2-3; 10 bases align to TRBD2. The germline V gene encodes CDR1 MGHRA and CDR2 YSYEKL. CDR3 size: 15 residues. Trimming removed 5 bases from V and 2 bases from J; junction bases left unmatched: 4. CDR3 in DNA: TGCGCCAGCAGCTCACTAGCGGGAAACACAGATACGCAGTATTTT. Translated: CASSSLAGNTDTQYF.

The chain joins TRBV20-1 to TRBJ1-1; 8 bases are a match to TRBD1. V trimming: 3 bases; J trimming: 0 bases; junction bases outside the gene matches: 9. This CDR3 spans 16 amino acids. Looked up from germline, CDR1 is DFQATT and CDR2 is SNEGSKA (reference sequence). CDR3 bases: TGCAGTGCTAGGGACAGGGACCACCCCATGAACACTGAAGCTTTCTTT. It is translated as CSARDRDHPMNTEAFF.

The V and J genes are TRBV19 and TRBJ1-3, with D uncertain. CDR1 is LNHDA, CDR2 SQIVND, per germline (reference sequence). Trimming cost V 3 bases and J 0 bases, with 9 bases left between them. The CDR3 totals 15 residues. The CDR3 DNA is TGTGCCAGTAGTATTGGTGGAGTCTCTGGAAACACCATATATTTT. Encoded protein: CASSIGGVSGNTIYF.

This rearrangement joins TRBV7-9 to TRBJ2-7; possibly TRBD2 for D (5 bases). V shed 6 bases and J shed 6 bases, with 12 bases lying between them. The CDR3 runs to 12 residues. Germline lookup yields CDR1 SEHNR and CDR2 FQNEAQ (reference sequence). Here the CDR3 reads CASSLEGGEQYF. In DNA, the CDR3 is TGTGCCAGCAGTCTGGAAGGAGGCGAGCAGTACTTC. The variable domain in full, with the rest retrieved from reference TRBV7-9 and TRBJ2-7, is DTGVSQNPRHKITKRGQNVTFRCDPISEHNRLYWYRQTLGQGPEFLTYFQNEAQLEKSRLLSDRFSAERPKGSFSTLEIQRTEQGDSAMYLCASSLEGGEQYFGPGTRLTVT.

This chain joins TRBV6-1 and TRBJ2-7, with D hard to call. In germline, CDR1 is MNHNS, CDR2 SASEGT. Trimming stripped 0 bases from V and 6 bases from J, with 9 bases between. The CDR3 spans 13 residues. The CDR3 sequence: CASSEAHRGEQYF. DNA of the CDR3: TGTGCCAGCAGTGAAGCGCACAGAGGCGAGCAGTACTTC.

This chain uses TRBV30 with TRBJ2-1; TRBD2 aligns across 8 bases. The ends lost 4 bases at V and 6 bases at J; junction bases unmatched: 5. The CDR3 is 13 amino acids. Germline V gives CDR1 GTSNPN, CDR2 SVGIG (reference sequence). The CDR3 is CAWTEGTSNEQFF. The CDR3 DNA reads TGTGCCTGGACCGAAGGGACTAGCAATGAGCAGTTCTTC.

V and J are TRBV20-1 and TRBJ2-7; TRBD2 matches at 7 bases. The CDR3 has 14 amino acids. J gave up 5 bases and V 0 bases, and 7 bases lay outside the gene matches. CDR1 and CDR2 from the germline V gene are DFQATT and SNEGSKA (reference sequence). The CDR3 DNA reads as TGCAGTGCTAGAGATCTAAGCGGGATCGACGAGCAGTACTTC. This sequence encodes CSARDLSGIDEQYF.

The chain recombines TRBV5-5 with TRBJ1-1; no firm D call. Trimming removed 4 bases from V and 0 bases from J, with 10 bases in between. Germline loops: CDR1 SGHKS, CDR2 YYEKEE (reference sequence). This CDR3 has 14 amino acids. CDR3 nucleotides: TGTGCCAGCAGCCCTGCGGGGATGAACACTGAAGCTTTCTTT. Residues: CASSPAGMNTEAFF.

J is TRBJ2-1 and V is TRBV4-1, with D hard to call. The CDR3 extends over 17 amino acids. V dropped 0 bases and J dropped 4 bases, with 16 bases sitting between them. CDR1 and CDR2 from the germline V gene are MGHRA and YSYEKL. The CDR3 bases are TGCGCCAGCAGCCAAGATCAGAGGCAGCTCCTATACAATGAGCAGTTCTTC. Translation: CASSQDQRQLLYNEQFF.

This clonotype appeared once. This chain links TRBV4-1 with TRBJ1-1; D remains unclear. V was trimmed by 0 bases and J by 0 bases, leaving 14 bases between them. This CDR3 has 17 amino acids. The V gene's germline CDR1 is MGHRA and CDR2 YSYEKL. The CDR3 loop reads CASSQDPSPSMNTEAFF. The DNA of the CDR3 is TGCGCCAGCAGCCAAGACCCCAGTCCCAGCATGAACACTGAAGCTTTCTTT.

The V call is TRBV28, the J call TRBJ1-1; 8 nucleotides align to TRBD1. This CDR3 comprises 16 residues. Trimming took 1 base from V and 0 from J; bases not matched to a gene: 4. Germline V gene sequence: CDR1 MDHEN, CDR2 SYDVKM. CDR3 in DNA: TGTGCCAGCAGTTTATCTCTGGACAGGGTGAACACTGAAGCTTTCTTT. Protein: CASSLSLDRVNTEAFF.

Only a few counts were recorded for this clonotype. The chain carries TRBV20-1 and TRBJ2-3; TRBD2 is a possible D gene (5 bases). The CDR3 totals 18 residues. Germline lookup yields CDR1 DFQATT and CDR2 SNEGSKA (reference sequence). V was shortened by 4 bases and J by 1 base, with 24 bases between the two germline ends. The CDR3 nucleotides are TGCAGTGCTACTGGAAAGGGTTTTGGCGAGGGTGGCACAGATACGCAGTATTTT. Translated, it gives CSATGKGFGEGGTDTQYF.

The CDR3: CASSDEREFDEQYF. As DNA, the CDR3 is TGCGCCAGCAGTGACGAGCGGGAGTTTGATGAGCAGTACTTC. The chain uses TRBV10-1 and TRBJ2-7; 8 bases align to TRBD2. From germline, CDR1 is WNHNN and CDR2 SYGVQD (reference sequence). V lost 3 bases, J lost 7 bases, and 8 bases stayed unmatched. The CDR3 spans 14 residues.

V is TRBV7-9 and J is TRBJ2-1; the D gene is possibly TRBD2 (7 bases). Germline CDR1 reads SEHNR; CDR2 reads FQNEAQ (reference sequence). V lost 5 bases and J 12 bases, leaving 26 bases between the germline ends. The length of the CDR3 is 16 residues. CDR3 loop: CASSPLRGAEEDAQFF. The CDR3 DNA is TGTGCCAGCAGCCCCCTACGGGGGGCTGAGGAGGATGCGCAGTTCTTC.

The V and J genes are TRBV5-4 and TRBJ2-7; 7 nucleotides align to TRBD1. V gave up 1 base and J gave up 3 bases; unmatched junction bases: 4. Germline CDR1 SGHNT, CDR2 YYREEE (reference sequence). This CDR3 is built from 14 residues. The DNA of the CDR3 is TGTGCCAGCAGCTTGCAGGGGGAGATCTACGAGCAGTACTTC. Translation gives CASSLQGEIYEQYF.

This chain links TRBV27 with TRBJ1-2; D is ambiguous. Trimming removed 0 bases from V and 7 bases from J, with 12 bases in between. The CDR3 contains 14 residues. The V gene's germline CDR1 is MNHEY and CDR2 SMNVEV (reference sequence). The CDR3 DNA reads TGTGCCAGCAGTTTATCTCCCCGGGTGGTTGGCTACACCTTC. Amino acid sequence: CASSLSPRVVGYTF.

A single count supports this clonotype. This chain links TRBV27 with TRBJ2-3, with D perhaps TRBD1 (6 bases). Trimming stripped 1 base from V and 2 bases from J, with 13 bases between. The germline CDR1 and CDR2 sequences are MNHEY and SMNVEV (reference sequence). The CDR3 sequence is 16 residues long. CDR3 protein: CASSLLKDSSTDTQYF. CDR3 nucleotide sequence: TGTGCCAGCAGTTTATTAAAGGACAGCTCCACAGATACGCAGTATTTT.

The chain uses TRBV30 and TRBJ2-1; D ambiguous. V lost 2 bases and J 3 bases, leaving 14 bases between the germline ends. Germline assignment: CDR1 GTSNPN and CDR2 SVGIG (reference sequence). This CDR3 is 15 amino acids long. CDR3 bases: TGTGCCTGGAGTCAAGACTCACCTCTCTACAATGAGCAGTTCTTC. Amino acids: CAWSQDSPLYNEQFF.

This chain links TRBV4-1 with TRBJ1-4; maybe TRBD1 (5 bases). The CDR3 runs 16 residues. Trimming removed 4 bases from V and 6 bases from J, with 18 bases in between. CDR1 and CDR2 from the germline V gene are MGHRA and YSYEKL. The CDR3 spells CASSRALGGSDEKLFF. The CDR3 DNA is TGCGCCAGCAGCCGGGCATTGGGGGGGAGCGATGAAAAACTGTTTTTT.